This T cell receptor beta chain appears in the sequencing data of a study of blood T cells in healthy people across ages. A second PCR of roughly 7 to 11 cycles used a sample-barcoded 5' primer and a J-beta primer mix. A single record per CDR3 protein comes from TCRdb applying MiXCR to the 5' RACE reads. Among hundreds of thousands of distinct CDR3 sequences listed, roughly 50% were seen once. This clonotype has just one count. Its cognate antigen is unknown. Study-wide results and caveats: Changes seen in expanded clonotypes were possibly confounded by donor CMV status left unknown. Diversity estimated from one million T cells was considered an underestimate. Long-lived donors exceeded aged donors in naive CD4+ cells and diversity.

CDR1 and CDR2 (germline): SGDLS, YYNGEE. This CDR3 region has 15 residues. Trimming took 4 bases from V and 0 from J, leaving 10 bases between them. Per sample, no less than 6 micrograms of total RNA were extracted. The specimen sequenced was blood. The TCR sequence derives from a man aged 55-75 years in good health. The J gene is TRBJ2-2, the V gene TRBV9; a possible D gene is TRBD1 (5 bases). For the CDR3, the DNA is TGTGCCAGCAGCCCCATGACAGCGAACACCGGGGAGCTGTTTTTT. This gives the protein CASSPMTANTGELFF.